This T cell receptor (beta chain) emerged from a study of T cell repertoires in cytomegalovirus infection. TCRdb ran MiXCR on the reads and lists one entry per CDR3 protein. The sample carries 900,000 to 950,000 distinct CDR3 sequences, around 32% recorded once. Note on this clonotype: The antigen is undetermined.

Trimming pared 4 bases from V and 3 bases from J, leaving 15 bases between. Germline CDR1 MNHNS, CDR2 SASEGT. The CDR3 totals 15 residues. This TCR came from a human donor in good health (CMV status not recorded). Some clones in this sample may be carry-over from other donors' samples. The rearrangement uses TRBV6-1 and TRBJ1-2; possible D gene TRBD1, 5 bases. Material: cultured CD8+ T cells from PBMCs, obtained from culture after CMV antigen stimulation. Here the CDR3 reads CASSGQGGLHYGYTF. As DNA, the CDR3 is TGTGCCAGCAGTGGGCAGGGTGGGCTCCACTATGGCTACACCTTC.